This record concerns one T cell receptor (beta chain) sequence. The antigen is unknown. This sample is part of a study of cytomegalovirus exposure and HLA in healthy donors. General study findings and limits: A few CMV-associated chains were confirmed in vitro to be specific for CMV antigens. Among CMV-associated TCR beta chains, most appeared HLA-restricted in a later analysis.

The germline CDR1 and CDR2 sequences are SGHTA and FQGNSA. The CDR3 runs 15 residues. V was clipped by 1 base and J by 5 bases, with 12 bases between them. Researchers ran the PCR with 60 Vbeta and 13 Jbeta primers. Clones were sequenced by immunoSEQ multiplex PCR, and TCRdb holds only the in-frame ones, with some missing. The profile shows roughly 60,000 clones, about 71% of them singletons. This sequence joins TRBV7-2 and TRBJ1-5; D unclear. The source is a woman in her fifties or sixties in good health and CMV-seropositive. The sequenced sample was PBMCs. The CDR3 coding sequence is TGTGCCAGCAGCTTAGATTTAGGGAGGGATCAGCCCCAGCATTTT. It is translated as CASSLDLGRDQPQHF.